The following is a T cell receptor beta chain sequence with its context. No antigen is known for it. TCRdb ran MiXCR on the 5' RACE reads and lists one entry per CDR3 protein. The sample records 600,000 to 800,000 distinct CDR3 sequences, about 20% being singletons. The data originate from a study of identical twins. Germline V CDR1 and CDR2: SNHLY, FYNNEI. Losses at the gene ends were 6 bases for V and 4 bases for J; bases not matched to a gene: 10. The CDR3 consists of 15 residues. Study results and limitations: Models predicted too little out-of-frame TCR alpha sharing in monozygotic twins.

The same specimen was also included in a second study, on T cells expressing NK-cell markers. That study adds: With respect to HCMV, seven of the eight sequenced donors were seropositive, and one was seronegative.

The V gene is TRBV2, the J gene TRBJ2-3; 7 positions match TRBD1. This sequence originates from a woman aged 18-29 years in good health. Material: PBMCs. This CDR3 is CASRSQGERADTQYF. CDR3 coding DNA: TGTGCCAGCAGATCTCAGGGGGAGAGGGCAGATACGCAGTATTTT.